The TCR beta chain under discussion was sequenced for a study of CD8 T cells in ankylosing spondylitis. MiXCR, run by TCRdb on the 5' RACE reads, gives a single entry per CDR3 protein. Here the sample spans about 140,000 distinct CDR3 sequences, 7.5% to 9.5% being singletons. V was shortened by 6 bases and J by 10 bases, with 22 bases between the two germline ends. CDR3 size: 16 residues. Germline assignment: CDR1 MNHEY and CDR2 SVGEGT. The sequenced sample consisted of synovial fluid, either unsorted or a sorted T cell fraction (not recorded which). The TCR comes from a male donor with ankylosing spondylitis. This chain connects TRBV6-2 or TRBV6-3 to TRBJ1-6, with TRBD1 as a possible D gene (6 bases). The CDR3 spells CASSTGRTVSGSPLHF. The CDR3 region has the DNA TGTGCCAGCAGCACCGGACGGACAGTTTCGGGATCACCCCTCCACTTT.